One sample yielded the 18 T cell receptor beta chains listed below, sequenced in a study of cytomegalovirus exposure and HLA in healthy donors. Both 60 Vbeta primers and 13 Jbeta primers went into the PCR. TCRdb keeps only in-frame clones here, not all; method: immunoSEQ multiplex PCR. Here the sample spans 150,000 to 250,000 clones, about four fifths being singletons. Sample: PBMCs. These receptors all stem from a girl aged 5-17 years in good health and CMV-seropositive.

The CDR3 DNA reads TGTGCCAGCAGCTTAGCATGGACTAGCGGGGGGGCCAAAGAGACCCAGTACTTC. Protein: CASSLAWTSGGAKETQYF. J is TRBJ2-5 and V is TRBV11-3, with 15 bases identical to TRBD2. The CDR3 contains 18 residues. Germline CDR1 SGHNT, CDR2 YENEEA. V was clipped by 1 base and J by 3 bases; unmatched bases: 6.

The chain couples TRBV27 to TRBJ1-6; TRBD1 aligns across 8 bases. CDR1 MNHEY and CDR2 SMNVEV come from the germline V gene (reference sequence). The V and J ends lost 4 bases and 10 bases, in that order; junction bases with no gene match: 9. The CDR3 extends over 15 amino acids. The CDR3 bases are TGTGCCAGCAGTTCAACCGACAGGGGCAAATCACCCCTCCACTTT. This encodes CASSSTDRGKSPLHF.

V is TRBV6-5 and J is TRBJ1-1, with a tentative D call TRBD1 (5 bases). The CDR3 is 14 residues long. Trimming took off 6 bases at V and 11 bases at J, with 22 bases between the two ends. The germline CDR1 and CDR2 sequences are MNHEY and SVGAGI. The CDR3 loop reads CASRPGHLSAGAFF. CDR3 DNA sequence: TGTGCCAGCAGGCCCGGACATTTATCAGCCGGGGCTTTCTTT.

This clone was detected only a few times. The DNA for the CDR3 is TGCGCCAGCAGCCAGGCTACTAGCGGGGGTGGCGAGCAGTACTTC. Its translation is CASSQATSGGGEQYF. The chain uses TRBV4-3 and TRBJ2-7; TRBD2 aligns across 11 bases. V was clipped by 3 bases and J by 6 bases; unmatched bases: 7. From germline, CDR1 is LGHNA and CDR2 YSLEER. CDR3 length: 15 amino acids.

The V call is TRBV5-4, the J call TRBJ1-2; D call uncertain. Trimming stripped 0 bases from V and 4 bases from J, with 10 bases between. The CDR3 sequence is 14 residues long. Germline lookup yields CDR1 SGHNT and CDR2 YYREEE (reference sequence). CDR3 protein: CASSLEAGLYGYTF. In DNA, the CDR3 is TGTGCCAGCAGCTTGGAGGCCGGACTCTATGGCTACACCTTC.

This rearrangement joins TRBV5-4 to TRBJ2-1; 7 nucleotides align to TRBD1. Germline V gene sequence: CDR1 SGHNT, CDR2 YYREEE (reference sequence). The junction had 1 base not matched to a gene; V was cut back by 0 bases and J by 1 base. The CDR3 is made up of 15 amino acids. CDR3 sequence (DNA): TGTGCCAGCAGCTTGGTGGGACAGTCCTACAATGAGCAGTTCTTC. This gives the protein CASSLVGQSYNEQFF.

The chain recombines TRBV7-2 with TRBJ1-2; D unclear. V lost 5 bases, J lost 8 bases, and 12 bases lay in between. Germline assignment: CDR1 SGHTA and CDR2 FQGNSA. The CDR3 loop spans 12 amino acids. CDR3 bases: TGTGCCAGCAGCCTTCGCCTAAGCGGCTACACCTTC. Amino acids: CASSLRLSGYTF.

The J gene is TRBJ2-1, the V gene TRBV7-6; 10 nucleotides match TRBD2. This CDR3 comprises 15 residues. V was pared by 5 bases and J by 2 bases, with 3 bases of the junction left unmatched. CDR1 and CDR2 from the germline V gene are SGHVS and FNYEAQ. The CDR3 loop is CASSPSGGAYNEQFF. Written as DNA, the CDR3 is TGTGCCAGCAGCCCGAGCGGGGGGGCCTACAATGAGCAGTTCTTC. Drawing the rest from reference TRBV7-6 and TRBJ2-1, the complete variable domain is GAGVSQSPRYKVTKRGQDVALRCDPISGHVSLYWYRQALGQGPEFLTYFNYEAQQDKSGLPNDRFSAERPEGSISTLTIQRTEQRDSAMYRCASSPSGGAYNEQFFGPGTRLTVL.

This chain joins TRBV27 and TRBJ1-4; tentative D call: TRBD1 (6 bases). The CDR3 has 16 amino acids. V was clipped by 5 bases and J by 6 bases, with 19 bases between them. From germline, CDR1 is MNHEY and CDR2 SMNVEV (reference sequence). CDR3 DNA sequence: TGTGCCAGCAGTAAGGACAGATTGTTTATTCATGAAAAACTGTTTTTT. This codes for CASSKDRLFIHEKLFF.

The V gene is TRBV5-1, the J gene TRBJ2-3; TRBD1 aligns across 10 bases. The CDR3 sequence is 15 residues long. V trimming: 4 bases; J trimming: 3 bases; junction bases outside the gene matches: 5. Germline CDR1 is SGHRS and CDR2 is YFSETQ. CDR3 DNA sequence: TGCGCCAGCAGCCCCCGACAGGGGGCTACAGATACGCAGTATTTT. This sequence encodes CASSPRQGATDTQYF.

The V and J genes are TRBV27 and TRBJ2-7, with D maybe TRBD1 (5 bases). Germline loops: CDR1 MNHEY, CDR2 SMNVEV (reference sequence). Trimming left V 6 bases short and J 0 bases short, with 18 bases between. The CDR3 totals 16 residues. The CDR3: CASRTKGINYSYEQYF. The CDR3 coding sequence is TGTGCCAGCAGGACAAAGGGGATAAACTACTCCTACGAGCAGTACTTC.

A single count supports this clone. The CDR3 here is CATSGQSWAEQYF. CDR3 bases: TGTGCCACTTCCGGACAGTCGTGGGCCGAGCAGTACTTC. V gene TRBV2 combines with J gene TRBJ2-7; D might be TRBD1 (6 bases). Trimming stripped 10 bases from V and 6 bases from J, with 19 bases between. The CDR3 sequence is 13 residues long. CDR1 and CDR2 from the germline V gene are SNHLY and FYNNEI. The variable domain in full, with the rest retrieved from reference TRBV2 and TRBJ2-7, is EPEVTQTPSHQVTQMGQEVILRCVPISNHLYFYWYRQILGQKVEFLVSFYNNEISEKSEIFDDQFSVERPDGSNFTLKIRSTKLEDSAMYFCATSGQSWAEQYFGPGTRLTVT.

The chain couples TRBV12-5 to TRBJ2-7, with D tentatively TRBD1 (5 bases). Germline V lookup: CDR1 LGHNT, CDR2 FRNRAP. V dropped 0 bases and J dropped 2 bases, with 20 bases sitting between them. The CDR3 length is 18 residues. The CDR3 nucleotides read TGTGCTAGTGGTTTGGTACATTCTTCTAGGGGAAGCCCCTACGAGCAGTACTTC. It specifies CASGLVHSSRGSPYEQYF. The variable domain in full, with the rest retrieved from reference TRBV12-5 and TRBJ2-7, is DARVTQTPRHKVTEMGQEVTMRCQPILGHNTVFWYRQTMMQGLELLAYFRNRAPLDDSGMPKDRFSAEMPDATLATLKIQPSEPRDSAVYFCASGLVHSSRGSPYEQYFGPGTRLTVT.

The chain is built from TRBV11-3 and TRBJ2-3; D might be TRBD1 (5 bases). This CDR3 region has 17 residues. V gave up 5 bases and J gave up 0 bases, with 18 bases separating them. Germline CDR1 is SGHNT and CDR2 is YENEEA. CDR3 bases: TGTGCCAGCAGCCACCACACAGGACCAGAAAGCACAGATACGCAGTATTTT. This gives the protein CASSHHTGPESTDTQYF.

Of note for this clone: Other nucleotide sequences from this sample produce the same CDR3. CDR3 sequence reads: CASSLGAGAYEQYF. CDR3 nucleotide sequence: TGTGCCAGCAGCTTGGGAGCGGGGGCCTACGAGCAGTACTTC. The chain has TRBV5-4 and TRBJ2-7, with 8 bases identical to TRBD2. J lost 2 bases, V lost 0 bases, and 1 base had no gene match. CDR3 size: 14 residues. In germline, CDR1 is SGHNT, CDR2 YYREEE (reference sequence).

The J gene is TRBJ1-2, the V gene TRBV7-9; 8 bases fit TRBD1. CDR3 length equals 18 residues. The trim removed 3 bases at V and 1 base at J, leaving 13 bases unmatched. The germline gives CDR1 SEHNR, CDR2 FQNEAQ (reference sequence). Written as DNA, the CDR3 is TGTGCCAGCAGCTTTAAGAGGGGTGACAGGGGACTTAACTATGGCTACACCTTC. As protein: CASSFKRGDRGLNYGYTF. The complete variable domain, with remaining parts taken from reference TRBV7-9 and TRBJ1-2, reads DTGVSQNPRHKITKRGQNVTFRCDPISEHNRLYWYRQTLGQGPEFLTYFQNEAQLEKSRLLSDRFSAERPKGSFSTLEIQRTEQGDSAMYLCASSFKRGDRGLNYGYTFGSGTRLTVV.

The CDR3 coding sequence is TGCGCCAGCAGCCAAGTTGACAGGGGGCACGAGCAGTACTTC. Its protein is CASSQVDRGHEQYF. The V call is TRBV4-3, the J call TRBJ2-7; 10 bases match TRBD1. V was pared by 1 base and J by 5 bases, with 2 bases of the junction left unmatched. Germline values: CDR1 LGHNA, CDR2 YSLEER. The CDR3 has 14 residues.

V and J are TRBV6-1 and TRBJ2-3, with TRBD2 matching over 7 bases. Looked up from germline, CDR1 is MNHNS and CDR2 is SASEGT. The trim removed 7 bases at V and 3 bases at J, leaving 4 bases unmatched. The CDR3 has 13 residues. The CDR3 reads CASKTSETDTQYF. Written as DNA, the CDR3 is TGTGCCAGCAAAACTAGCGAAACAGATACGCAGTATTTT.